Listed here are 29 T cell receptor beta chains from one sample, sequenced in a study of T cells expressing NK-cell markers. TCRdb re-analyzed the 5' RACE reads; it lists each CDR3 protein once, without DNA. The sample totals about 450,000 distinct CDR3 sequences. Sequencing was performed on blood T cells: a sorted CD56 or NKG2C T cell subset, CD4+ or CD8+ T cells, or bulk PBMC T cells (not recorded which). These receptor sequences come from a woman aged 18 to 75 in good health.

CDR3: CASSSARARQETQYF. The chain is built from TRBV7-2 and TRBJ2-5; TCRdb returns TRBD2, unconfirmable since there is no DNA. CDR1 SGHTA and CDR2 FQGNSA come from the germline V gene. This CDR3 is built from 15 residues.

The chain has TRBV6-2 or TRBV6-3 and TRBJ1-1; TCRdb's D call of TRBD1 is untestable without DNA. The CDR3 covers 17 residues. Germline assignment: CDR1 MNHEY and CDR2 SVGEGT. The CDR3 is CASSYPLVLRKGTEAFF.

This chain joins TRBV11-2 and TRBJ1-6; lacking DNA, the TRBD1 call made by TCRdb goes unchecked. CDR3 length: 18 residues. Germline assignment: CDR1 SGHAT and CDR2 FQNNGV. The CDR3 loop is CASSSPPGLSSYNSPLHF.

V usage is TRBV12-3 or TRBV12-4 and J usage is TRBJ2-7. This CDR3 is 11 amino acids long. CDR3 sequence reads: CASSSSLEQYF.

The chain uses TRBV20-1 and TRBJ1-2. This CDR3 comprises 11 residues. CDR1 and CDR2 from the germline V gene are DFQATT and SNEGSKA (reference sequence). CDR3: CSARVGRGYTF.

The rearrangement joins TRBV20-1 to TRBJ2-1; TCRdb proposes TRBD2, but this gene call is untestable without DNA. This CDR3 spans 14 amino acids. Germline V gene data show CDR1 as DFQATT and CDR2 as SNEGSKA (reference sequence). This chain's CDR3 is CSARGGLTYNEQFF.

The V gene is TRBV20-1, the J gene TRBJ2-1; TCRdb proposes TRBD2, but this gene call is untestable without DNA. The germline gives CDR1 DFQATT, CDR2 SNEGSKA (reference sequence). The CDR3 loop spans 15 amino acids. The CDR3 loop is CSAIYTWGSNGEQFF.

The chain joins TRBV5-6 to TRBJ2-1. Germline CDR1 SGHDT, CDR2 YYEEEE. This CDR3 is 11 amino acids long. The CDR3 spells CASSFLNEQFF.

This sequence joins TRBV7-9 and TRBJ2-1; checking the TCRdb D call of TRBD2 is not possible without DNA. The CDR3 is 16 residues long. Germline loops: CDR1 SEHNR, CDR2 FQNEAQ (reference sequence). The CDR3 sequence is CASSPNGLAEYNEQFF.

V gene TRBV12-3 or TRBV12-4 combines with J gene TRBJ2-3; TCRdb designates TRBD1, a call that cannot be tested without DNA. The CDR3 has 13 residues. This CDR3 reads CASRFPWPDTQYF.

The chain combines TRBV5-3 with TRBJ2-3; TCRdb names TRBD2, which stays unverified in the absence of DNA. TRBV5-3 is filed as an ORF, its function uncertain. The CDR3 has 19 amino acids. This CDR3 reads CARSATQTSGLWSTDTQYF.

The chain has TRBV2 and TRBJ1-5; without DNA, the TCRdb call of TRBD1 cannot be checked. The CDR3 is 15 amino acids. CDR1 and CDR2 from the germline V gene are SNHLY and FYNNEI. The CDR3 protein is CASRLTGVPNQPQHF.

J is TRBJ2-7 and V is TRBV12-3 or TRBV12-4. CDR3 size: 11 residues. CDR3 protein: CASSLRAEQYF.

This chain connects TRBV20-1 to TRBJ1-2; TCRdb picks TRBD1, but there is no DNA to check that call. CDR1 is DFQATT and CDR2 is SNEGSKA in the germline V gene (reference sequence). The CDR3 sequence is 13 residues long. This chain's CDR3 is CSARETQGGGYTF.

V is TRBV12-3 or TRBV12-4 and J is TRBJ1-2; TCRdb's D call of TRBD1 is untestable without DNA. CDR3 length: 14 residues. CDR3 sequence: CASSFWGPAHGYTF.

The rearrangement links TRBV20-1 to TRBJ2-1; TCRdb names TRBD1, which stays unverified in the absence of DNA. CDR1 is DFQATT, CDR2 SNEGSKA, per germline (reference sequence). The CDR3 spans 16 residues. The CDR3 sequence is CSARDPRQGGYNEQFF.

The gene calls are TRBV29-1 and TRBJ2-3; there is no DNA to check the TCRdb D call of TRBD2. The CDR3 is made up of 14 amino acids. The germline gives CDR1 SQVTM, CDR2 ANQGSEA. CDR3 residues: CSVLSGGSTDTQYF.

J is TRBJ1-1 and V is TRBV9; TCRdb lists TRBD1, though no DNA is available to test this call. The CDR3 has 15 amino acids. The germline V gene encodes CDR1 SGDLS and CDR2 YYNGEE. CDR3: CASSARQGFDTEAFF.

This chain connects TRBV20-1 to TRBJ2-1; TCRdb reports TRBD2, a call that lacks DNA to check it against. The CDR3 contains 16 residues. Germline V gene sequence: CDR1 DFQATT, CDR2 SNEGSKA (reference sequence). The CDR3 region is CSARSPGLAGVNEQFF.

This chain connects TRBV5-4 to TRBJ2-7; no DNA is available, so the TRBD2 call from TCRdb remains unchecked. The CDR3 has 15 residues. Germline assignment: CDR1 SGHNT and CDR2 YYREEE (reference sequence). The CDR3 loop reads CASSLSGTPGDEQYF.

The CDR3 here is CASSVLDRPGELFF. This chain connects TRBV9 to TRBJ2-2. The germline CDR1 and CDR2 sequences are SGDLS and YYNGEE. The CDR3 loop spans 14 amino acids.

The rearrangement uses TRBV20-1 and TRBJ2-3; the D call of TRBD1 rests on TCRdb alone, since no DNA is present to check it. The germline V gene encodes CDR1 DFQATT and CDR2 SNEGSKA (reference sequence). The CDR3 contains 11 residues. CDR3 loop: CSAGAEDTQYF.

This chain uses TRBV15 with TRBJ2-3. Germline CDR1 reads LNHNV; CDR2 reads YYDKDF (reference sequence). This CDR3 spans 14 amino acids. The CDR3: CATSSAPSTDTQYF. The full variable domain, its missing parts supplied by reference TRBV15 and TRBJ2-3, is DAMVIQNPRYQVTQFGKPVTLSCSQTLNHNVMYWYQQKSSQAPKLLFHYYDKDFNNEADTPDNFQSRRPNTSFCFLDIRSPGLGDTAMYLCATSSAPSTDTQYFGPGTRLTVL.

The V and J genes are TRBV2 and TRBJ2-3; TCRdb picks TRBD2, but there is no DNA to check that call. CDR3 length: 16 amino acids. Germline CDR1 is SNHLY and CDR2 is FYNNEI. CDR3 amino acids: CASSLPGTEYTDTQYF.

The chain links TRBV9 to TRBJ2-3; TCRdb reports TRBD1, a call that lacks DNA to check it against. Germline CDR1 reads SGDLS; CDR2 reads YYNGEE. The CDR3 loop spans 19 amino acids. This CDR3 reads CASSGPPRVGGGWTDTQYF.

J is TRBJ2-1 and V is TRBV28. CDR3 length equals 15 residues. CDR1 and CDR2 (germline): MDHEN, SYDVKM. The CDR3 spells CASSQVQDLYNEQFF.

V gene TRBV7-3 combines with J gene TRBJ2-2; TCRdb returns TRBD2, unconfirmable since there is no DNA. CDR3 length equals 16 residues. Germline V gene lookup returns CDR1 SGHTA and CDR2 FQGTGA. CDR3 protein: CASSPRGGLATGELFF.

The J gene is TRBJ1-2, the V gene TRBV12-3 or TRBV12-4; TCRdb calls TRBD1, which cannot be checked without DNA. This CDR3 is 13 amino acids long. The CDR3 protein is CASTLRGADGYTF.

The rearrangement links TRBV7-9 to TRBJ2-3. Germline V lookup: CDR1 SEHNR, CDR2 FQNEAQ (reference sequence). The CDR3 length is 14 residues. The chain's CDR3 is CASSPQPLADTQYF.